A single T cell receptor beta chain is shown here with its context. Its antigen is currently unknown. The entry originates in a study of early T cells in non-severe SARS-CoV-2 infection. Study background: It was bulk RNA from unsorted whole blood that was sequenced, and the chains were unpaired.

The study's findings and limits: Anti-spike CD8 responses were favored by VDJdb matching, which missed private and CD4 specificities.

Individual cDNA molecules were tagged with unique molecular identifiers, the study reported. A single record per CDR3 protein comes from TCRdb applying MiXCR to the 5' RACE reads. The table includes around 40,000 distinct CDR3 sequences, 11% detected once. V was pared by 7 bases and J by 4 bases, with 13 bases between. The germline CDR1 and CDR2 sequences are LNHDA and SQIVND (reference sequence). The CDR3 sequence is 14 residues long. Sequenced: whole blood. The chain employs TRBV19 and TRBJ2-2; tentatively, D is TRBD1 or TRBD2 (6 bases each). This clonotype was sampled from an adult who was a healthcare worker with PCR-confirmed SARS-CoV-2 infection or an uninfected control (not recorded which). CDR3 nucleotides: TGTGCCAGTATTAGGAGGGGGAGCACCGGGGAGCTGTTTTTT. It is translated as CASIRRGSTGELFF.